Listed below are T cell receptor beta chains from one sample, sequenced in a study of blood T cell repertoires in COVID-19. Only in-frame clones appear in the TCRdb table, and some are missing; sequencing was by immunoSEQ multiplex PCR. The sample includes more than 90,000 clones, roughly 86% seen only once; the top ten take almost 4.5%. The sequencing input was peripheral blood. The source is a middle-aged man with acute or convalescent COVID-19. Both conserved end residues are trimmed from each CDR3.

v_call cdr3_aa
TRBV29-1 SVRTGGSNQPQH
TRBV5-6 ASSLAGVSYNEQF
TRBV6-1 ASSDTGVQETQY
TRBV3-1/TRBV3-2 ASSQRPGGAGALH
TRBV29-1 SVRFSGNTIY
TRBV6-2/TRBV6-3 ASSINTGELF
TRBV7-2 ASSPTSGRTYEQY
TRBV18 ASSLDSDNSPLH
TRBV11-2 ASSARGANTEAF
TRBV5-4 ASSLGGGTDTQY
TRBV5-1 ASSPGQVSRLYNEQF
TRBV9 ASSVAGTDTQY
TRBV27 ASSPAGVRLGTGELF
TRBV6-1 ASSDAWNTEAF
TRBV5-1 ASSLEGGIQPQH
TRBV28 ASSLQGPAYYGYT
TRBV7-9 ASSPGTSGNIQY
TRBV15 ATSREGRGYNEQF
TRBV5-1 ASSWGGSYNEQF
TRBV7-9 ASSSTGAGNTEAF
TRBV5-6 ASSLTGRHSNQPQH
TRBV2 ASSSAGEGTGELF
TRBV5-1 ASSLFGGSNTGELF
TRBV30 AWNLPGRVNQPQH
TRBV5-1 ASSLAGTGNTIY
TRBV30 AWIDRGGGYT
TRBV2 ASSWDSDQPQH
TRBV4-3 ASSLGTGAGYEQY
TRBV5-1 ASSLGLDTGELF
TRBV7-2 ASSLAQGGSGNTIY
TRBV7-2 ASSLGWWREKPDTQY
TRBV5-1 ASSSQGDYTDTQY
TRBV19 ASTPSWADSYT
TRBV30 AWRQGDYEQY
TRBV7-2 ASSLLQRGGNEQF
TRBV6-1 ASSVVGGPSAAYNSPLH
TRBV6-5 ASGLDRHTQY
TRBV18 ASSPPRDTKGQGADTQY
TRBV5-8 ASSFRRGSYYGYT
TRBV30 AWSSGGPTEAF
TRBV6-5 ASSYRGTGMNTEAF
TRBV9 ASSLLRTGDSGELF
TRBV10-1 ASSESGGAGGDTQY
TRBV3-1/TRBV3-2 ASSQDGLSGNTIY
TRBV19 ASGIAGGRYEQF
TRBV6-6 ATGTGNEKLF
TRBV3-1/TRBV3-2 ASSQAPGQIYGYT
TRBV5-5 ASSSPGLAGEGEQF
TRBV5-1 ASGLLGGVQETQY
TRBV11-2 ASSADGTVRSYT
TRBV27 ASSLTRWKTQY
TRBV19 ASSGPNQPQH
TRBV28 ASSLRQYNQPQH
TRBV7-8 ASSSGQATGRRITEAF